This T cell receptor (beta chain) was recorded in a study of blood T cells in healthy people across ages. Whole-study context: The template switching approach captured approximately one barcoded beta molecule for every two T cells.

General study findings and limits: Long-lived donors carried more naive CD4+ cells and greater diversity than aged donors. Per million T cells, TCR beta diversity dropped about linearly as age rose.

Concerning this clonotype: Its matching antigen is unknown. A junction boundary mismatches the germline segment, possibly from a read error.

Germline loops: CDR1 MNHEY, CDR2 SMNVEV (reference sequence). This CDR3 has 14 residues. The second PCR ran roughly 6 to 11 cycles with a sample-barcoded 5' primer and J-beta primers. All cDNA molecules were each tagged by a template-switch adaptor with 12 random nucleotides. One entry per CDR3 protein, called by TCRdb with MiXCR from the 5' RACE reads. Found here are around 1,900,000 distinct CDR3 sequences, about two fifths of them singletons; the top ten hold roughly 24%. The material sequenced was blood. The rearrangement uses TRBV27 and TRBJ2-3, with a tentative D call TRBD2 (6 bases). This clonotype was sampled from a human donor in good health. Written as DNA, the CDR3 is TGTGCCAGCAGGGAGGGGCGACGGGTAGATATGCAGTATTTT. Encoded protein: CASREGRRVDMQYF.